This T cell receptor (beta chain) was sequenced in a study of OX40 agonist ivuxolimab in advanced cancers. Study as a whole: It was permissible to have had prior anti-PD-1, anti-PD-L1 or anti-CTLA-4 therapy, and approximately 40% had some.

Study outcomes and limitations: Normalized expansion of T-cell clones was also low for some nonresponders.

A remark on this clone: The antigen remains unidentified.

TCRdb keeps only in-frame clones here, not all; method: immunoSEQ multiplex PCR. The table records about 86,000 clones, about 90% of them present only once. The CDR3 is made up of 14 amino acids. Germline V gene data show CDR1 as SGDLS and CDR2 as YYNGEE. V was pared by 3 bases and J by 2 bases, with 2 bases of the junction left unmatched. The material was CD4+ or CD8+ T cells sorted from blood, obtained in a trial of the OX40 agonist ivuxolimab. V gene TRBV9 combines with J gene TRBJ2-1; TRBD1 matches 7 bases. The sequence was collected from an adult with an advanced solid tumor such as melanoma, head and neck, liver or kidney cancer. The CDR3: CASSAGTAYNEQFF. The CDR3 DNA follows: TGTGCCAGCAGCGCGGGGACAGCCTACAATGAGCAGTTCTTC. The whole variable domain, filled in from reference TRBV9 and TRBJ2-1, reads DSGVTQTPKHLITATGQRVTLRCSPRSGDLSVYWYQQSLDQGLQFLIQYYNGEERAKGNILERFSAQQFPDLHSELNLSSLELGDSALYFCASSAGTAYNEQFFGPGTRLTVL.